Listed here is a single T cell receptor (beta chain). The sample comes from a study of blood T cell repertoires in COVID-19. The CDR3 runs 14 residues. The ends were cut back, 4 bases at V and 11 bases at J, with 18 bases in the middle. The V gene's germline CDR1 is LNHDA and CDR2 SQIVND (reference sequence). The method was immunoSEQ multiplex PCR; TCRdb's version includes in-frame clones alone and lacks a portion of them. The sample consists of some 140,000 clones, approximately 88% of them appearing once. The V call is TRBV19, the J call TRBJ1-5; no firm D call. The sequence came from a man aged 40-50 years with acute COVID-19. Source material: PBMCs or T cells enriched from blood (not recorded which). Written as DNA, the CDR3 is TGTGCCAGTAGTAGTCTACGATCGGTGAGGGCCCAGCATTTT. It specifies CASSSLRSVRAQHF.